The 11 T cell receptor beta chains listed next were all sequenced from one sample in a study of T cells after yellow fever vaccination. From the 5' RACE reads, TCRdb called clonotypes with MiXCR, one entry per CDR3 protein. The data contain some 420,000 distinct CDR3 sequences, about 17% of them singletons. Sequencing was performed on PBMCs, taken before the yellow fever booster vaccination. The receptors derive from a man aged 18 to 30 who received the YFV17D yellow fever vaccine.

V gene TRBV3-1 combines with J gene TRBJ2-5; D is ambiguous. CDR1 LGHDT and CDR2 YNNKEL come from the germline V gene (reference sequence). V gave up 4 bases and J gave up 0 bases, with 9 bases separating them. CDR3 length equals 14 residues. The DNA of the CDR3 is TGTGCCAGCAGCCGCCTCGAGGACCAAGAGACCCAGTACTTC. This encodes CASSRLEDQETQYF.

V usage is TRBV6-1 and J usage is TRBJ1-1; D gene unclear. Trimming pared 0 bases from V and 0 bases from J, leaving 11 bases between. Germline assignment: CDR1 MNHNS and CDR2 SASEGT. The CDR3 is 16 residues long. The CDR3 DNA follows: TGTGCCAGCAGTGAAGCACTCCCCTCTATGAACACTGAAGCTTTCTTT. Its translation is CASSEALPSMNTEAFF.

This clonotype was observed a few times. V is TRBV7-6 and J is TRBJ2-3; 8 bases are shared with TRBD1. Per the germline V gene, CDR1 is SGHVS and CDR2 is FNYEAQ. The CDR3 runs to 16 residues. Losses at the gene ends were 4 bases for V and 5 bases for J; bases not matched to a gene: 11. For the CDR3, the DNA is TGTGCCAGCAGCTCCTTCAGGGGGCGTTTGGTAGATACGCAGTATTTT. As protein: CASSSFRGRLVDTQYF. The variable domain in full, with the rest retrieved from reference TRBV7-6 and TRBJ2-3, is GAGVSQSPRYKVTKRGQDVALRCDPISGHVSLYWYRQALGQGPEFLTYFNYEAQQDKSGLPNDRFSAERPEGSISTLTIQRTEQRDSAMYRCASSSFRGRLVDTQYFGPGTRLTVL.

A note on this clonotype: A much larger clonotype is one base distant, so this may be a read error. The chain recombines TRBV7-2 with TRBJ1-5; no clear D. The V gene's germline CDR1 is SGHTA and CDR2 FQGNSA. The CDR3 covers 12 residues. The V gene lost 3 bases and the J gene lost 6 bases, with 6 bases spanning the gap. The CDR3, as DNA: TGTGCCAGCAGCTTTTCCGGTCAGCCCCAGCATTTT. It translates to CASSFSGQPQHF.

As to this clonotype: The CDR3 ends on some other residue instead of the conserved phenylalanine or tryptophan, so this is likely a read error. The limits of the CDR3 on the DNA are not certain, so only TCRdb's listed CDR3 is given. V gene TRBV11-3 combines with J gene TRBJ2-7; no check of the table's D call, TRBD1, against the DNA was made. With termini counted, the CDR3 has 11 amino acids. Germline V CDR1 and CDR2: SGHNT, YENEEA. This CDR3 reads CASSPGTGWEL.

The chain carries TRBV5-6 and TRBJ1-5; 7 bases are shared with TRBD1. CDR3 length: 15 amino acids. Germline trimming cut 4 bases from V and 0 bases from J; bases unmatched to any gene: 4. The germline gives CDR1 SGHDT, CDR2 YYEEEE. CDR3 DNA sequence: TGTGCCAGCAGCGTAAACAGGGGTAGCAATCAGCCCCAGCATTTT. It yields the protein CASSVNRGSNQPQHF.

The CDR3 region has the DNA TGCGCCAGCAGCCCCGCCGGGGGACTAGAATTGGCAGATACGCAGTATTTT. It encodes CASSPAGGLELADTQYF. The chain uses TRBV4-3 and TRBJ2-3, with 8 bases identical to TRBD2. Germline V gene sequence: CDR1 LGHNA, CDR2 YSLEER. J lost 4 bases, V lost 4 bases, and 13 bases had no gene match. The CDR3 is 17 amino acids.

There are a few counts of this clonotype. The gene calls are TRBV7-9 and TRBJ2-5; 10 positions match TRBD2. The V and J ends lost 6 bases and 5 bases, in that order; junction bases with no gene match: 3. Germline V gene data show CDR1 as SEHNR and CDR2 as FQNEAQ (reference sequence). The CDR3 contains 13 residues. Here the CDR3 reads CASRSGGAETQYF. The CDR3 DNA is TGTGCCAGCAGGAGCGGGGGGGCTGAGACCCAGTACTTC.

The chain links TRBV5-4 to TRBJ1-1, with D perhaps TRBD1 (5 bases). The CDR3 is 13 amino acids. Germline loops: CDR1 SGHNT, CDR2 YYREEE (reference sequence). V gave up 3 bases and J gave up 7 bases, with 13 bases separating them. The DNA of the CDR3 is TGTGCCAGCAGCTCGGACAACGGGAATGAAGCTTTCTTT. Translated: CASSSDNGNEAFF.

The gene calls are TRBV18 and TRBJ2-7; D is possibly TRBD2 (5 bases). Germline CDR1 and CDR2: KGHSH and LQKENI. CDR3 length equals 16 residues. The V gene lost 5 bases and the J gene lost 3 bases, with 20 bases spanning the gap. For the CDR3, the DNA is TGTGCCAGCTCAGTTGTACGGAGGTGGACGATCTACGAGCAGTACGTC. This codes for CASSVVRRWTIYEQYV.

Here the CDR3 DNA reads TGTGCCAGCAGCCCACGGGACAGGGGGTACCTCTCTGGGGCCAACGTCCTGACTTTC. It specifies CASSPRDRGYLSGANVLTF. The V and J genes are TRBV6-5 and TRBJ2-6; 11 nucleotides line up with TRBD1. The CDR3 is 19 residues long. The V gene end was trimmed by 6 bases and the J gene end by 0 bases; junction bases not matched to a gene: 10. CDR1 and CDR2 (germline): MNHEY, SVGAGI.